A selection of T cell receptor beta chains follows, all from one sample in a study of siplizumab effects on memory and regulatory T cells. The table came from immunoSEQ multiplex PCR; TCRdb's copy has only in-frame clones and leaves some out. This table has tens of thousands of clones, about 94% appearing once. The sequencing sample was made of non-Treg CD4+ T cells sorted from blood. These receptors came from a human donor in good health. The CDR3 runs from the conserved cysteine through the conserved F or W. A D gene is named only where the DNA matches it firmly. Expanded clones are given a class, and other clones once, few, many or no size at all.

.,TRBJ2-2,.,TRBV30,TGTGCCTGGAGGTCTCCTCCTAGCACCGGGGAGCTGTTTTTT,CAWRSPPSTGELFF
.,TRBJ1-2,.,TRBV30,TGTGCCTGGAGTGGCCGAGATTTAAGGGGCTACACCTTC,CAWSGRDLRGYTF
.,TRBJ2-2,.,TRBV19,TGTGCCAGTAGTTCTAGAGCGAACACCGGGGAGCTGTTTTTT,CASSSRANTGELFF
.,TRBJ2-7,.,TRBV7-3,TGTGCCAGCAGCCCCCAGGGGCGGAGGATGTATCGCGGTACCTACGAGCAGTACTTC,CASSPQGRRMYRGTYEQYF
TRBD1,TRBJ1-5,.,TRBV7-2,TGTGCCAGCAGCTTTACTGGACCAGGACAGGGGTCGTATCAGCCCCAGCATTTT,CASSFTGPGQGSYQPQHF
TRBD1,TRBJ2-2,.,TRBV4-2,TGTGCCAGCAGCCCTCGGACAGGGGGGAACACCGGGGAGCTGTTTTTT,CASSPRTGGNTGELFF
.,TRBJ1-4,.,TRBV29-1,TGCAGCGTTGGGAGGGGCGGCGAAAAACTGTTTTTT,CSVGRGGEKLFF
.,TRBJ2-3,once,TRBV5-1,TGCGCCAGCAGCTTGGCAGGGTTGGGGGCAGATACGCAGTATTTT,CASSLAGLGADTQYF
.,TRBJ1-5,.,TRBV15,TGTGCCACCAGCAGAGTTCGGGACAGCAATCAGCCCCAGCATTTT,CATSRVRDSNQPQHF
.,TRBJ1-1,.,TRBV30,TGTGCCTGGAGTGTTCAGACTAACACTGAAGCTTTCTTT,CAWSVQTNTEAFF
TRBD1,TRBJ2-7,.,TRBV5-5,TGTGCCAGCAGCTTGGAGGGACAGGAATTCTACGAGCAGTACTTC,CASSLEGQEFYEQYF
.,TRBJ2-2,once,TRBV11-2,TGTGCCAGCAGCGGGGGACAGAACACCGGGGAGCTGTTTTTT,CASSGGQNTGELFF
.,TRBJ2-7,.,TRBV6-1,TGTGCCAGCAGTGAAGTAGGCTACGAGCAGTACTTC,CASSEVGYEQYF
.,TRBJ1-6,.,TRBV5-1,TGCGCCAGCAGCCTGGACAGTTCGGTATCACCCCTCCACTTT,CASSLDSSVSPLHF
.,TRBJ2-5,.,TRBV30,TGTGCCTGGAGGGGCGGCACCTTCCAAGAGACCCAGTACTTC,CAWRGGTFQETQYF
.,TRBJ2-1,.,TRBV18,TGTGCCAGCTCACCACCCCGCCTAGCGATCAATGAGCAGTTCTTC,CASSPPRLAINEQFF
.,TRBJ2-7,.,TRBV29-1,TGCAGCGGGGGCCCGCGGACGCCGATGGGCGAGCAGTACTTC,CSGGPRTPMGEQYF
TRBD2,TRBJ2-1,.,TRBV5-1,TGCGCCAGCAGCTATAGCGGGAGCTCCTACAATGAGCAGTTCTTC,CASSYSGSSYNEQFF
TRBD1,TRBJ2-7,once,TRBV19,TGTGCCAGTAGTAGATCCTCCGGGACAGGGGAAAGTTACGAGCAGTACTTC,CASSRSSGTGESYEQYF
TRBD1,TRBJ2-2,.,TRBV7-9,TGTGCCAGCAGCCTCTTACGGGACAGTGGGATTCCCGGGGAGCTGTTTTTT,CASSLLRDSGIPGELFF